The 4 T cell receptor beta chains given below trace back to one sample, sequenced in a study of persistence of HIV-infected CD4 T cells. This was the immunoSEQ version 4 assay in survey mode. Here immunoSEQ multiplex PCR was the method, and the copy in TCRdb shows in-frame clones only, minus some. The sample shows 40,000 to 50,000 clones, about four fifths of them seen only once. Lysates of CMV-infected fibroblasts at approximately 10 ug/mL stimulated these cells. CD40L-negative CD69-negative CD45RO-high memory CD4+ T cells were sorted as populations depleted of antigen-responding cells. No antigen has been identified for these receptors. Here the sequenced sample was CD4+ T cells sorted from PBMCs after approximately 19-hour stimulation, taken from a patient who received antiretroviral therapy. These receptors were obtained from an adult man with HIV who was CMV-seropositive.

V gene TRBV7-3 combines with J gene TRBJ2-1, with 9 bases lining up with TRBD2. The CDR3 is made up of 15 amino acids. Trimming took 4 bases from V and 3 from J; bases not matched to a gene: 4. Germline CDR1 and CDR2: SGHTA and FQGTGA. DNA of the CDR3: TGTGCCAGCAGCTCCCTAGCGGGAAGCTACAATGAGCAGTTCTTC. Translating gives CASSSLAGSYNEQFF.

The chain's CDR3 is CASKLSGGSGNQPQHF. Written as DNA, the CDR3 is TGTGCCAGTAAGTTGTCGGGGGGCTCGGGCAATCAGCCCCAGCATTTT. The chain recombines TRBV19 with TRBJ1-5; D might be TRBD1 (6 bases). Trimming removed 7 bases at V and 2 bases at J, with 18 bases between. In germline, CDR1 is LNHDA, CDR2 SQIVND (reference sequence). The CDR3 runs to 16 residues.

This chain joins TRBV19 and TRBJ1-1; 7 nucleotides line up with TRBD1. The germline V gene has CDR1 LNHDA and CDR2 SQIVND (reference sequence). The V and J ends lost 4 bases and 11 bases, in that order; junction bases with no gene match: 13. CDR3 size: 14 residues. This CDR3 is CASSKQGPSRVAFF. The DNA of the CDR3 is TGTGCCAGTAGTAAACAGGGGCCCTCCCGCGTGGCTTTCTTT.

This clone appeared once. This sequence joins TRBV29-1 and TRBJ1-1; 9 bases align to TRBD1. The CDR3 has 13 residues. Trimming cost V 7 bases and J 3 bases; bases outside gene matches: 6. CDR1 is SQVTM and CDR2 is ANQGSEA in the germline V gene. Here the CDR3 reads CSGTGQGYTEAFF. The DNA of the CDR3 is TGCAGCGGGACGGGACAGGGCTACACTGAAGCTTTCTTT.